This T cell receptor (beta chain) is drawn from a study of CD8 T cells in ankylosing spondylitis. For TCR beta, libraries came from quantitative 5'-RACE with molecular barcodes. A single record per CDR3 protein comes from TCRdb applying MiXCR to the 5' RACE reads. This table holds about 240,000 distinct CDR3 sequences, about 10% found once. This clonotype was detected many times. The V gene lost 2 bases and the J gene lost 3 bases, with 10 bases spanning the gap. This CDR3 spans 13 amino acids. CDR1 and CDR2 (germline): SQVTM, ANQGSEA. Sequenced sample: blood, either unsorted or a sorted T cell fraction (not recorded which). The gene calls are TRBV29-1 and TRBJ1-1, with unresolved D. This clonotype was obtained from a male donor with ankylosing spondylitis or in good health (not recorded which). For the CDR3, the DNA is TGCAGCGTTGAAAGTGCCTCTGACACTGAAGCTTTCTTT. It yields the protein CSVESASDTEAFF.